This entry lists 9 T cell receptor beta chains sequenced from one sample in a study of CD8+ T cells in alopecia areata. As the sequencing template, cDNA was produced by extracting RNA and reverse transcribing it. Using immunoSEQ multiplex PCR, the repertoire was profiled, and TCRdb retains in-frame clones only, with some absent. The sample contains about 94,000 clones, 70% to 85% of which appear only once. Treatment given: oral pan-JAK inhibitor, 5-10 mg twice daily. The source material was CD8+ T cells sorted from blood, sampled between weeks 43 and 45, from a patient treated with tofacitinib. All receptors derive from a human donor with alopecia areata.

The chain recombines TRBV4-3 with TRBJ1-1; no reliable D call. The CDR3 length is 14 residues. The V end lost 0 bases, the J end lost 4 bases, and 9 bases lay between the germline ends. The germline V gene has CDR1 LGHNA and CDR2 YSLEER. For the CDR3, the DNA is TGCGCCAGCAGCCAAGAGAACGGTCGCACTGAAGCTTTCTTT. Amino acids: CASSQENGRTEAFF.

V usage is TRBV29-1 and J usage is TRBJ1-1; weak D call: TRBD1 (6 bases). Trimming removed 6 bases from V and 4 bases from J, with 15 bases in between. The CDR3 contains 13 residues. The germline V gene has CDR1 SQVTM and CDR2 ANQGSEA. The CDR3 region has the DNA TGCAGCGTCCGAGGGGGGCCGTTCACTGAAGCTTTCTTT. The encoded protein is CSVRGGPFTEAFF.

This chain joins TRBV5-1 and TRBJ2-3, with TRBD2 as a possible D gene (6 bases). The CDR3 runs to 16 residues. Germline V CDR1 and CDR2: SGHRS, YFSETQ. The ends were cut back, 2 bases at V and 0 bases at J, with 13 bases in the middle. The CDR3 region is CASSLGTAGSTDTQYF. The CDR3 DNA is TGCGCCAGCAGCTTAGGGACGGCGGGAAGCACAGATACGCAGTATTTT. Looking up the rest from reference TRBV5-1 and TRBJ2-3 gives the full variable domain: KAGVTQTPRYLIKTRGQQVTLSCSPISGHRSVSWYQQTPGQGLQFLFEYFSETQRNKGNFPGRFSGRQFSNSRSEMNVSTLELGDSALYLCASSLGTAGSTDTQYFGPGTRLTVL.

This chain connects TRBV5-6 to TRBJ1-1, with 7 bases that match TRBD1. Per the germline V gene, CDR1 is SGHDT and CDR2 is YYEEEE. V lost 4 bases, J lost 2 bases, and 5 bases stayed unmatched. This CDR3 contains 14 residues. DNA of the CDR3: TGTGCCAGCAGCCCAAGGGACAGCAACACTGAAGCTTTCTTT. Translated, it gives CASSPRDSNTEAFF.

V and J are TRBV7-9 and TRBJ2-1; no clear D. Trimming left V 0 bases short and J 10 bases short, with 10 bases between. Germline V lookup: CDR1 SEHNR, CDR2 FQNEAQ (reference sequence). The CDR3 extends over 13 amino acids. CDR3 region: CASSLAVTSEQFF. Here the CDR3 DNA reads TGTGCCAGCAGCTTAGCGGTCACCTCCGAGCAGTTCTTC. Full variable domain (rest looked up from reference TRBV7-9 and TRBJ2-1): DTGVSQNPRHKITKRGQNVTFRCDPISEHNRLYWYRQTLGQGPEFLTYFQNEAQLEKSRLLSDRFSAERPKGSFSTLEIQRTEQGDSAMYLCASSLAVTSEQFFGPGTRLTVL.

This chain joins TRBV4-1 and TRBJ2-1, with 11 nucleotides matching TRBD2. Germline CDR1 is MGHRA and CDR2 is YSYEKL. The CDR3 length is 16 residues. Trimming removed 5 bases from V and 10 bases from J; junction bases left unmatched: 13. CDR3 protein: CASSYREVAGGYEQFF. CDR3 sequence (DNA): TGCGCCAGCAGCTACAGAGAGGTAGCGGGGGGGTACGAGCAGTTCTTC.

This chain links TRBV27 with TRBJ1-1, with D maybe TRBD1 (6 bases). Trimming took 1 base from V and 4 from J, leaving 19 bases between them. From germline, CDR1 is MNHEY and CDR2 SMNVEV (reference sequence). This CDR3 spans 17 amino acids. CDR3 bases: TGTGCCAGCAGTTTATATGGCGACAGGCAAGGGGGCACTGAAGCTTTCTTT. As protein: CASSLYGDRQGGTEAFF.

The chain joins TRBV19 to TRBJ1-2, with 10 bases aligning to TRBD1. This CDR3 is 14 amino acids long. Trimming took 9 bases from V and 8 from J; bases not matched to a gene: 12. The germline CDR1 and CDR2 sequences are LNHDA and SQIVND (reference sequence). CDR3 nucleotides: TGTGCCAGCCGGGACAGGGGACCCCTCAACGGCTACACCTTC. Amino acid sequence: CASRDRGPLNGYTF.

CDR3 sequence reads: CASSLALLGNTGELFF. The CDR3 DNA follows: TGTGCCAGCAGCCTCGCACTTCTGGGGAACACCGGGGAGCTGTTTTTT. The V call is TRBV5-6, the J call TRBJ2-2, with D unclear. CDR1 is SGHDT, CDR2 YYEEEE, per germline. With 4 bases removed from V and 1 base from J, the gap between germline ends came to 14 bases. CDR3 length: 16 residues.